One sample yielded the 18 T cell receptor beta chains listed below, sequenced in a study of molecular identifiers for immune sequencing clone quantification. TCRdb independently ran MiXCR on the PCR reads; one entry per CDR3 protein. This table has about 36,000 distinct CDR3 sequences, about 18% appearing once. Specimen: naive CD8+ T cells from blood, with Jurkat cell RNA spiked in. This sample's subset: FACS-sorted CD8+CD4-CCR7+CD45RA+ naive T cells. The receptor set was obtained from a human donor in good health. Some libraries in this study had Jurkat cell RNA spiked in.

V and J are TRBV7-6 and TRBJ2-3; weak D call: TRBD2 (7 bases). Trimming shortened V by 3 bases and J by 2 bases, and 12 bases separated the two germline ends. CDR1 SGHVS and CDR2 FNYEAQ come from the germline V gene. There are 15 residues in the CDR3. The CDR3 sequence: CASSFGGGVTDTQYF. The CDR3 coding sequence is TGTGCCAGCAGCTTCGGAGGGGGGGTCACAGATACGCAGTATTTT.

This clonotype occurred a few times. The rearrangement uses TRBV4-1 and TRBJ2-2; D remains ambiguous. This CDR3 is 13 amino acids long. Trimming stripped 1 base from V and 4 bases from J, with 4 bases between. The germline gives CDR1 MGHRA, CDR2 YSYEKL. CDR3 sequence (DNA): TGCGCCAGCAGCCAAGTTTCCACCGGGGAGCTGTTTTTT. Amino acid sequence: CASSQVSTGELFF.

Note on this clonotype: At one of its ends the junction is not consistent with the germline gene, which may arise from a read error. The CDR3 coding sequence is TGTGCCAGCAGCCAAGTGGGTGGGACGACGAACACCGGGAAGCTGTTTTTT. Protein: CASSQVGGTTNTGKLFF. The J gene is TRBJ2-2, the V gene TRBV3-1; D assignment may be TRBD1 or TRBD2 (5 bases each). This CDR3 has 17 amino acids. Germline values: CDR1 LGHDT, CDR2 YNNKEL (reference sequence).

This clonotype occurred a few times. The V gene is TRBV28, the J gene TRBJ2-3, with 11 bases fitting TRBD1. The V segment lost 2 bases and the J segment 6 bases; nucleotides outside the gene matches: 4. Germline values: CDR1 MDHEN, CDR2 SYDVKM. The CDR3 contains 15 residues. Written as DNA, the CDR3 is TGTGCCAGCAGTTTAGGGACAGGGGGTTTCGATACGCAGTATTTT. Its translation: CASSLGTGGFDTQYF.

The sample holds a few counts of this clonotype. The rearrangement links TRBV27 to TRBJ2-7; 12 bases are a match to TRBD2. Germline CDR1 MNHEY, CDR2 SMNVEV (reference sequence). Trimming removed 8 bases from V and 3 bases from J; junction bases left unmatched: 5. This CDR3 has 14 residues. The CDR3 coding sequence is TGTGCCAGCGCCTGGACTAGCGGGATCTACGAGCAGTACTTC. This codes for CASAWTSGIYEQYF.

This clonotype came up many times. V gene TRBV9 combines with J gene TRBJ2-2; D not certain. Germline V CDR1 and CDR2: SGDLS, YYNGEE. This CDR3 comprises 15 residues. Trimming left V 4 bases short and J 3 bases short, with 13 bases between. The CDR3: CASSSSLYYTGELFF. CDR3 DNA: TGTGCCAGCAGCTCGTCGCTATATTACACCGGGGAGCTGTTTTTT.

Ten or more counts support this clonotype. This rearrangement joins TRBV7-9 to TRBJ1-1, with D perhaps TRBD1 (6 bases). Per the germline V gene, CDR1 is SEHNR and CDR2 is FQNEAQ (reference sequence). V lost 1 base to trimming and J lost 4 bases, with 7 bases between them. The CDR3 has 13 residues. CDR3 residues: CASSLEGGTEAFF. The CDR3 DNA is TGTGCCAGCAGCTTAGAAGGGGGCACTGAAGCTTTCTTT. The variable domain in full, completed from reference TRBV7-9 and TRBJ1-1, reads DTGVSQNPRHKITKRGQNVTFRCDPISEHNRLYWYRQTLGQGPEFLTYFQNEAQLEKSRLLSDRFSAERPKGSFSTLEIQRTEQGDSAMYLCASSLEGGTEAFFGQGTRLTVV.

This clonotype came up many times. This chain uses TRBV19 with TRBJ2-4, with D possibly TRBD2 on 7 matching bases. This CDR3 is 14 amino acids long. V lost 5 bases to trimming and J lost 9 bases, with 17 bases between them. Germline V lookup: CDR1 LNHDA, CDR2 SQIVND (reference sequence). CDR3 amino acids: CASSPGRGVGIQYF. The CDR3 DNA is TGTGCCAGTAGTCCAGGGAGGGGGGTTGGCATTCAGTACTTC.

Turning to this clonotype: A read error may be the cause here, since a much bigger clone is one base away. This CDR3 is missing its conserved last phenylalanine or tryptophan, likely due to a read error. This rearrangement joins TRBV9 to TRBJ2-7, with 9 bases lining up with TRBD2. In germline, CDR1 is SGDLS, CDR2 YYNGEE. After removal of 0 bases from V and 4 bases from J, the junction contained 5 bases not matched to a gene. This CDR3 has 15 amino acids. Written as DNA, the CDR3 is TGTGCCAGCAGCGTAGAGTGGCGGGAGGGGTACGAGCAGTACCTC. Amino acids: CASSVEWREGYEQYL.

This clonotype showed up many times. The gene calls are TRBV7-2 and TRBJ2-1; D is uncertain. Germline CDR1 and CDR2: SGHTA and FQGNSA. The V end lost 1 base, the J end lost 0 bases, and 7 bases lay between the germline ends. This CDR3 has 15 amino acids. CDR3 protein: CASSLDRSSYNEQFF. For the CDR3, the DNA is TGTGCCAGCAGCTTAGACCGGAGCTCCTACAATGAGCAGTTCTTC.

This clonotype appeared many times. This sequence joins TRBV9 and TRBJ1-5; 8 nucleotides align to TRBD1. CDR1 and CDR2 (germline): SGDLS, YYNGEE. J gave up 5 bases and V 0 bases, and 7 bases lay outside the gene matches. The CDR3 covers 16 residues. In nucleotides, the CDR3 is TGTGCCAGCAGCGTAGGCACAGGGGGAGATTATCAGCCCCAGCATTTT. This codes for CASSVGTGGDYQPQHF.

In its sample, this clonotype was seen a few times. J is TRBJ2-2 and V is TRBV4-3, with D possibly TRBD2 on 5 matching bases. Germline V lookup: CDR1 LGHNA, CDR2 YSLEER. The V end was cut by 0 bases, the J end by 5 bases, with 10 bases between. This CDR3 contains 15 residues. The CDR3 loop reads CASSQDEGTTGELFF. The CDR3 region has the DNA TGCGCCAGCAGCCAAGATGAGGGCACAACCGGGGAGCTGTTTTTT.

This clonotype was detected a few times. The genes are TRBV7-9 and TRBJ2-1; D perhaps matches TRBD2 (5 bases). The ends were cut back, 5 bases at V and 2 bases at J, with 13 bases in the middle. The CDR3 runs to 15 residues. Germline V gene data show CDR1 as SEHNR and CDR2 as FQNEAQ (reference sequence). The CDR3 loop is CASSGAEDPYNEQFF. The DNA for the CDR3 is TGTGCCAGCAGCGGAGCGGAGGACCCCTACAATGAGCAGTTCTTC.

With respect to this clonotype: This may be a read error, as it is one base from a much larger clone. The chain is built from TRBV12-3 or TRBV12-4 and TRBJ1-1, with TRBD1 identical over 7 bases. V lost 6 bases, J lost 5 bases, and 6 bases stayed unmatched. The CDR3 totals 13 residues. The CDR3 bases are TGTGCCAGCAGCTCGACAGGGAGGACTGAAGCTTTCTTT. Protein: CASSSTGRTEAFF.

Many counts were recorded for this clonotype. CDR3 bases: TGCGCCAGCAGCTTTACTTCAGAGACCCAGTACTTC. As protein: CASSFTSETQYF. This chain uses TRBV5-1 with TRBJ2-5; no clear D gene. Looked up from germline, CDR1 is SGHRS and CDR2 is YFSETQ. The ends were cut back, 2 bases at V and 4 bases at J, with 6 bases in the middle. The CDR3 is made up of 12 amino acids. Using reference TRBV5-1 and TRBJ2-5 for the parts outside the CDR3, the full variable domain is KAGVTQTPRYLIKTRGQQVTLSCSPISGHRSVSWYQQTPGQGLQFLFEYFSETQRNKGNFPGRFSGRQFSNSRSEMNVSTLELGDSALYLCASSFTSETQYFGPGTRLLVL.

This clonotype was seen ten or more times. One end of the junction fails to match germline, which may point to a read error. V gene TRBV20-1 combines with J gene TRBJ2-5; D uncertain. The CDR3 consists of 10 residues. From germline, CDR1 is DFQATT and CDR2 SNEGSKA (reference sequence). CDR3 DNA: TGCAGTGCCCTCGAAGAGGCCCAGTACTTC. Translated, it gives CSALEEAQYF.

The sample holds many counts of this clonotype. J is TRBJ2-1 and V is TRBV30; TRBD2 might be the D (6 bases). The V gene's germline CDR1 is GTSNPN and CDR2 SVGIG (reference sequence). V lost 1 base to trimming and J lost 0 bases, with 10 bases between them. This CDR3 comprises 15 residues. CDR3 region: CAWSEGLSSYNEQFF. In DNA form, the CDR3 reads TGTGCCTGGAGTGAGGGACTTAGCTCCTACAATGAGCAGTTCTTC.

In the case of this clonotype: Mismatch with germline at one junction end may stem from a read error. The V call is TRBV29-1, the J call TRBJ2-1, with D possibly matching TRBD1 (6 bases). CDR1 and CDR2 (germline): SQVTM, ANQGSEA. The CDR3 runs to 14 residues. The CDR3 region has the DNA TGCGGCGTTGATGGTCAGGGGTTCAACAATGAGCAGTTCTTC. Residues: CGVDGQGFNNEQFF.